This T cell receptor beta chain was documented in a study of blood T cell repertoires in COVID-19. Study-wide context: COVID-19 samples, acute and convalescent, were from the United States, Italy and Spain. Nucleic acid was either cDNA or gDNA, and it came from T cells, B-cell-depleted T cells, or PBMCs.

Original methodology: Estimation of nucleated cell counts relied on the amplification of reference gene primers. Assay: immunoSEQ multiplex PCR; the TCRdb copy retains only in-frame clones and omits some. V and J calls and clone size are copied from that table; D and trimming were computed from the DNA. This table has more than 85,000 clones, around 83% appearing once. CDR3 length: 15 amino acids. After removal of 4 bases from V and 1 base from J, the junction contained 4 bases not matched to a gene. Germline CDR1 SGHVS, CDR2 FNYEAQ. The receptor comes from a woman at least 80 years old with acute or convalescent COVID-19. The gene calls are TRBV7-6 and TRBJ1-1; 9 nucleotides agree with TRBD1. Sequencing used peripheral blood. The CDR3, as DNA: TGTGCCAGCAGCTCGACAGGGGGTGCGAACACTGAAGCTTTCTTT. This codes for CASSSTGGANTEAFF.